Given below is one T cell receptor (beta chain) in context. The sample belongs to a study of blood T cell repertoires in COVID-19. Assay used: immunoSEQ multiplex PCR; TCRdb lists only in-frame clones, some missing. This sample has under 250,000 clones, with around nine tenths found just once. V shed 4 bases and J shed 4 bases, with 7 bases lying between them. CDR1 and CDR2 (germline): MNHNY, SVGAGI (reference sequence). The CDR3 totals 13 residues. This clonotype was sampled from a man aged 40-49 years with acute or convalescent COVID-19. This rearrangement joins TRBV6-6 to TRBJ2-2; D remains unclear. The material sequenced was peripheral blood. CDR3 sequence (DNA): TGTGCCAGCAGTTCACAGTTCACCGGGGAGCTGTTTTTT. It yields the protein CASSSQFTGELFF.